This TCR beta chain was recovered during a study of neurological immune-mediated disorders. In the study overall: Multiple sclerosis patients numbering 34 comprised roughly 30 relapsing-remitting and 3 secondary progressive patients.

Sample time point: longitudinal time-point 3. The V gene's germline CDR1 is SGHVS and CDR2 FQNEAQ. Trimming took 5 bases from V and 5 from J; bases not matched to a gene: 9. This CDR3 spans 15 amino acids. Notes on this clonotype: The antigen remains unidentified. A much larger clone differs by one base, so this may be a read error.

Study outcomes and limitations: The multiple sclerosis repertoire cluster was associated with no clinical or MRI feature.

Whenever a sequencing run was performed, it yielded over 160 million TCR-beta sequences from 15-18 subjects. TCRdb processed the 5' RACE reads anew with MiXCR; each CDR3 protein has one entry. The sample lists some 80,000 distinct CDR3 sequences; approximately 4.6% were seen once. The receptor's source is a woman aged 55-70 years with multiple sclerosis. The sequencing input was PBMCs. J is TRBJ2-7 and V is TRBV7-8; 10 bases align to TRBD1. CDR3 in amino acids: CASSPWDRGWDEQYF. The CDR3 DNA reads as TGTGCCAGCAGCCCCTGGGACAGGGGATGGGACGAGCAGTACTTC. Full variable domain (missing parts from reference TRBV7-8 and TRBJ2-7): GAGVSQSPRYKVAKRGQDVALRCDPISGHVSLFWYQQALGQGPEFLTYFQNEAQLDKSGLPSDRFFAERPEGSVSTLKIQRTQQEDSAVYLCASSPWDRGWDEQYFGPGTRLTVT.